These 20 T cell receptor beta chains were sequenced from one sample in a study of T cells in localized non-small cell lung cancer. The method was immunoSEQ multiplex PCR; TCRdb's version includes in-frame clones alone and lacks a portion of them. Of tens of thousands of clones in the sample, approximately 87% were seen once. The sample here was peripheral blood, taken before any cancer treatment. These receptors were collected from a male donor aged 60 or older with stage III squamous cell lung carcinoma.

The CDR3 loop reads CASSQDYGFDDGYTF. In DNA, the CDR3 is TGCGCCAGCAGCCAAGATTACGGTTTCGACGATGGCTACACCTTC. This chain links TRBV4-3 with TRBJ1-2; D not resolved. Germline V gene data show CDR1 as LGHNA and CDR2 as YSLEER. V dropped 0 bases and J dropped 6 bases, with 14 bases sitting between them. This CDR3 contains 15 residues.

J is TRBJ2-3 and V is TRBV7-2; no reliable D call. Trimming pared 1 base from V and 4 bases from J, leaving 9 bases between. The CDR3 runs to 14 residues. Germline CDR1 reads SGHTA; CDR2 reads FQGNSA. Here the CDR3 DNA reads TGTGCCAGCAGCTTAGAACAGTCATCAGATACGCAGTATTTT. Protein product: CASSLEQSSDTQYF. Full variable domain (remainder filled in from reference TRBV7-2 and TRBJ2-3): GAGVSQSPSNKVTEKGKDVELRCDPISGHTALYWYRQSLGQGLEFLIYFQGNSAPDKSGLPSDRFSAERTGGSVSTLTIQRTQQEDSAVYLCASSLEQSSDTQYFGPGTRLTVL.

The V gene is TRBV2, the J gene TRBJ2-2; D remains unclear. The germline V gene has CDR1 SNHLY and CDR2 FYNNEI. V lost 0 bases, J lost 6 bases, and 14 bases lay in between. The CDR3 extends over 16 amino acids. The CDR3: CASSEARTGSAGELFF. CDR3 DNA: TGTGCCAGCAGTGAAGCGCGGACCGGGTCTGCCGGGGAGCTGTTTTTT.

The genes are TRBV18 and TRBJ2-2; TRBD1 aligns across 9 bases. In germline, CDR1 is KGHSH, CDR2 LQKENI. The CDR3 runs 17 residues. V shed 1 base and J 0 bases; nucleotides not matched to a gene: 3. CDR3 loop: CASSPLTGGTNTGELFF. DNA for the CDR3: TGTGCCAGCTCACCACTGACAGGGGGAACGAACACCGGGGAGCTGTTTTTT.

J is TRBJ1-2 and V is TRBV30; D call uncertain. Trimming left V 4 bases short and J 4 bases short, with 13 bases between. Germline V gene data show CDR1 as GTSNPN and CDR2 as SVGIG (reference sequence). The CDR3 is 13 residues long. The CDR3 sequence: CAWKTGAVYGYTF. CDR3 coding DNA: TGTGCCTGGAAGACGGGCGCCGTCTATGGCTACACCTTC.

This clone was observed a handful of times. The chain combines TRBV2 with TRBJ1-1; possibly TRBD1 for D (6 bases). The V gene lost 7 bases and the J gene lost 1 base, with 13 bases spanning the gap. From germline, CDR1 is SNHLY and CDR2 FYNNEI. The CDR3 totals 14 residues. The chain's CDR3 is CASIERGQNTEAFF. Written as DNA, the CDR3 is TGTGCCAGCATCGAACGGGGACAGAACACTGAAGCTTTCTTT. Together with reference TRBV2 and TRBJ1-1, the CDR3 gives the full variable domain: EPEVTQTPSHQVTQMGQEVILRCVPISNHLYFYWYRQILGQKVEFLVSFYNNEISEKSEIFDDQFSVERPDGSNFTLKIRSTKLEDSAMYFCASIERGQNTEAFFGQGTRLTVV.

In regard to this clone: The same CDR3 also results from other DNA sequences found in this sample. V is TRBV6-1 and J is TRBJ1-5; no clear D. CDR3 length: 14 amino acids. Trimming stripped 4 bases from V and 0 bases from J, with 7 bases between. Germline V CDR1 and CDR2: MNHNS, SASEGT. CDR3 in amino acids: CASSGGNSNQPQHF. CDR3 sequence (DNA): TGTGCCAGCAGTGGTGGGAATAGCAATCAGCCCCAGCATTTT.

The CDR3, as DNA: TGTGCCAAGCCGGGACAGGGGTCCTACGAGCAGTACGTC. Translation gives CAKPGQGSYEQYV. This chain connects TRBV19 to TRBJ2-7; 10 nucleotides align to TRBD1. CDR1 and CDR2 (germline): LNHDA, SQIVND (reference sequence). The CDR3 is made up of 13 amino acids. V gave up 10 bases and J gave up 1 base; unmatched junction bases: 4.

This chain links TRBV5-1 with TRBJ1-2; possibly TRBD1 for D (5 bases). This CDR3 comprises 14 residues. Trimming took 1 base from V and 1 from J, leaving 8 bases between them. Germline values: CDR1 SGHRS, CDR2 YFSETQ. CDR3 residues: CASSLTDSNYGYTF. CDR3 DNA sequence: TGCGCCAGCAGCTTGACCGACAGTAACTATGGCTACACCTTC.

V gene TRBV5-1 combines with J gene TRBJ1-5; TRBD1 matches 7 bases. Germline assignment: CDR1 SGHRS and CDR2 YFSETQ. V trimming: 0 bases; J trimming: 1 base; junction bases outside the gene matches: 7. The CDR3 spans 17 residues. In DNA form, the CDR3 reads TGCGCCAGCAGCTTGGGAGGAGGGGGCGCGAGCAATCAGCCCCAGCATTTT. This sequence encodes CASSLGGGGASNQPQHF. The complete variable domain, with remaining parts taken from reference TRBV5-1 and TRBJ1-5, reads KAGVTQTPRYLIKTRGQQVTLSCSPISGHRSVSWYQQTPGQGLQFLFEYFSETQRNKGNFPGRFSGRQFSNSRSEMNVSTLELGDSALYLCASSLGGGGASNQPQHFGDGTRLSIL.

The rearrangement links TRBV6-1 to TRBJ2-7; D might be TRBD1 (5 bases). Germline CDR1 and CDR2: MNHNS and SASEGT. Deletions cut 5 bases from V and 2 bases from J, with 10 bases between. The CDR3 loop spans 13 amino acids. This CDR3 is CASSSAGPYEQYF. The CDR3, as DNA: TGTGCCAGCAGTAGCGCAGGGCCCTACGAGCAGTACTTC.

The rearrangement joins TRBV4-2 to TRBJ2-2; 8 nucleotides match TRBD2. Germline CDR1 is LGHNA and CDR2 is YNFKEQ. CDR3 length: 14 amino acids. V lost 5 bases and J lost 5; bases outside the gene matches: 4. As DNA, the CDR3 is TGTGCCAGCAGCGCCCGACTAGCGACCGGGGAGCTGTTTTTT. This sequence encodes CASSARLATGELFF.

This clone has more than one count but fewer than ten. The V and J genes are TRBV5-1 and TRBJ2-5; TRBD1 matches at 7 bases. The CDR3 sequence is 15 residues long. The V and J ends lost 1 base and 4 bases, in that order; junction bases with no gene match: 7. Germline values: CDR1 SGHRS, CDR2 YFSETQ. The DNA of the CDR3 is TGCGCCAGCAGCTTGTATAATCCAGGGGGAGAGACCCAGTACTTC. Encoded protein: CASSLYNPGGETQYF.

This clone was counted between two and nine times. This chain connects TRBV7-3 to TRBJ1-2; tentatively, D is TRBD1 (6 bases). Trimming shortened V by 5 bases and J by 0 bases, and 19 bases separated the two germline ends. This CDR3 region has 17 residues. The germline CDR1 and CDR2 sequences are SGHTA and FQGTGA. The CDR3 here is CASSAPGHETTNYGYTF. The CDR3 DNA sequence: TGTGCCAGCAGCGCCCCGGGACATGAGACTACTAACTATGGCTACACCTTC. Supplemented by reference TRBV7-3 and TRBJ1-2, the full variable domain reads GAGVSQTPSNKVTEKGKYVELRCDPISGHTALYWYRQSLGQGPEFLIYFQGTGAADDSGLPNDRFFAVRPEGSVSTLKIQRTERGDSAVYLCASSAPGHETTNYGYTFGSGTRLTVV.

The V call is TRBV2, the J call TRBJ2-5; TRBD1 might be the D (5 bases). The CDR3 sequence is 15 residues long. Germline assignment: CDR1 SNHLY and CDR2 FYNNEI. The V end was cut by 0 bases, the J end by 0 bases, with 8 bases between. CDR3 loop: CASSEAQGYQETQYF. In nucleotides, the CDR3 is TGTGCCAGCAGTGAAGCGCAGGGTTACCAAGAGACCCAGTACTTC.

This clone was detected only a few times. The chain uses TRBV29-1 and TRBJ2-3; D possibly matches TRBD1 or TRBD2 (6 bases each). The CDR3 has 14 residues. The V gene's germline CDR1 is SQVTM and CDR2 ANQGSEA. Trimming removed 4 bases at V and 5 bases at J, with 16 bases between. The DNA of the CDR3 is TGCAGCGTTGGGAGGGGGATGGGTAAAGATACGCAGTATTTT. It codes for CSVGRGMGKDTQYF.

The rearrangement links TRBV28 to TRBJ1-1; 7 bases fit TRBD1. CDR1 MDHEN and CDR2 SYDVKM come from the germline V gene. The ends lost 10 bases at V and 7 bases at J; junction bases unmatched: 12. CDR3 length: 13 amino acids. This chain's CDR3 is CATHAGTALEAFF. The CDR3 DNA follows: TGTGCCACCCACGCCGGGACAGCTCTTGAAGCTTTCTTT.

CDR3 DNA: TGTGCCAGCAGTGGGGGCGCGAGCTCCTACAATGAGCAGTTCTTC. Translating gives CASSGGASSYNEQFF. The chain couples TRBV2 to TRBJ2-1, with D tentatively TRBD1 (5 bases). Per germline, CDR1 SNHLY and CDR2 FYNNEI. Trimming shortened V by 4 bases and J by 0 bases, and 10 bases separated the two germline ends. The CDR3 spans 15 residues.

This clone was picked up a small number of times. This chain links TRBV7-2 with TRBJ2-1; D uncertain. The CDR3 runs 13 residues. V shed 4 bases and J shed 4 bases, with 8 bases lying between them. Germline loops: CDR1 SGHTA, CDR2 FQGNSA. The CDR3 nucleotides are TGTGCCAGCAGCTATGACCGTTACAATGAGCAGTTCTTC. Its protein product is CASSYDRYNEQFF.

CDR3 bases: TGCGCCAGCAGCTTGGACCCGAACACTGAAGCTTTCTTT. It encodes CASSLDPNTEAFF. The chain joins TRBV5-1 to TRBJ1-1, with no clear D. The CDR3 loop spans 13 amino acids. V shed 0 bases and J shed 1 base, with 4 bases lying between them. Germline V lookup: CDR1 SGHRS, CDR2 YFSETQ.